These 18 T cell receptor beta chains came from one sample sequenced in a study of blood T cell repertoires in COVID-19. Sequenced by immunoSEQ multiplex PCR; TCRdb stores in-frame clones only, minus some. The repertoire includes some 70,000 clones, about 86% of them detected once, and 1.4% to 1.5% sits in the top ten. The sample consisted of peripheral blood. The receptors were gathered from a woman in her fifties or sixties with acute or convalescent COVID-19.

The chain recombines TRBV5-4 with TRBJ1-3, with a possible D match to TRBD1 (5 bases). The CDR3 runs 16 residues. V gave up 4 bases and J gave up 0 bases, with 14 bases separating them. Germline V CDR1 and CDR2: SGHNT, YYREEE (reference sequence). CDR3 in DNA: TGTGCCAGCAGCAACAGGAGTTCCCTCTCTGGAAACACCATATATTTT. Amino acids: CASSNRSSLSGNTIYF.

The V call is TRBV13, the J call TRBJ2-3, with a weak D call TRBD1 (6 bases). The CDR3 is 15 amino acids. Germline V lookup: CDR1 PRHDT, CDR2 FYEKMQ (reference sequence). Trimming removed 3 bases at V and 1 base at J, with 11 bases between. The CDR3 nucleotides are TGTGCCAGCAGCTTTTTTGAGGGGGGCACAGATACGCAGTATTTT. Amino acid sequence: CASSFFEGGTDTQYF.

This clone has more than one count but fewer than ten. This rearrangement joins TRBV28 to TRBJ1-2; a weak D match, TRBD1 (6 bases). V was trimmed by 2 bases and J by 4 bases, leaving 11 bases between them. Germline V gene lookup returns CDR1 MDHEN and CDR2 SYDVKM. CDR3 length: 14 amino acids. CDR3 sequence (DNA): TGTGCCAGCAGTTTAGGAACAGGGATCTATGGCTACACCTTC. The encoded protein is CASSLGTGIYGYTF.

The chain combines TRBV2 with TRBJ1-6; TRBD1 might be the D (5 bases). Germline V gene sequence: CDR1 SNHLY, CDR2 FYNNEI. V dropped 5 bases and J dropped 3 bases, with 14 bases sitting between them. The CDR3 loop spans 16 amino acids. This CDR3 reads CASSTGLDSYNSPLHF. For the CDR3, the DNA is TGTGCCAGCAGTACAGGACTAGACAGCTATAATTCACCCCTCCACTTT. Drawing the rest from reference TRBV2 and TRBJ1-6, the complete variable domain is EPEVTQTPSHQVTQMGQEVILRCVPISNHLYFYWYRQILGQKVEFLVSFYNNEISEKSEIFDDQFSVERPDGSNFTLKIRSTKLEDSAMYFCASSTGLDSYNSPLHFGNGTRLTVT.

V gene TRBV5-4 combines with J gene TRBJ1-6, with 11 bases fitting TRBD1. The CDR3 length is 18 residues. With 3 bases clipped from V and 9 bases from J, the junction kept 14 bases outside the gene matches. Germline CDR1 reads SGHNT; CDR2 reads YYREEE (reference sequence). CDR3 sequence: CASSSMVPGQGVGSPLHF. The CDR3 bases are TGTGCCAGCAGCTCAATGGTGCCGGGACAGGGGGTTGGTTCACCCCTCCACTTT.

This chain links TRBV3-1 (or the pseudogene TRBV3-2) with TRBJ1-2, with D unresolved. The germline gives CDR1 LGHDT, CDR2 YNNKEL (reference sequence). This CDR3 comprises 15 residues. Trimming shortened V by 2 bases and J by 3 bases, and 13 bases separated the two germline ends. For the CDR3, the DNA is TGTGCCAGCAGCCAAAGAGGTACGGCAGACTATGGCTACACCTTC. Its protein product is CASSQRGTADYGYTF.

In this sample, this clone turned up a few times. This chain links TRBV3-1 (or the pseudogene TRBV3-2) with TRBJ1-3; no clear D. The CDR3 consists of 13 residues. The germline V and J ends were trimmed by 2 bases and 1 base, with 3 bases remaining between them. Germline CDR1 reads LGHDT; CDR2 reads YNNKEL (reference sequence). In nucleotides, the CDR3 is TGTGCCAGCAGCCAATATTCTGGAAACACCATATATTTT. Translation: CASSQYSGNTIYF.

The chain links TRBV5-4 to TRBJ1-2, with 9 positions matching TRBD1. V shed 3 bases and J 11 bases; nucleotides not matched to a gene: 17. The germline V gene encodes CDR1 SGHNT and CDR2 YYREEE (reference sequence). CDR3 size: 16 residues. CDR3 in DNA: TGTGCCAGCAGCTCCCCCACCGGGACAGGGTTGAGGAGTTACACCTTC. Protein: CASSSPTGTGLRSYTF. The full variable domain, completed using reference TRBV5-4 and TRBJ1-2, is ETGVTQSPTHLIKTRGQQVTLRCSSQSGHNTVSWYQQALGQGPQFIFQYYREEENGRGNFPPRFSGLQFPNYSSELNVNALELDDSALYLCASSSPTGTGLRSYTFGSGTRLTVV.

The chain is built from TRBV29-1 and TRBJ1-1; D is unresolved. Trimming took 3 bases from V and 8 from J, leaving 10 bases between them. The CDR3 covers 11 residues. CDR1 is SQVTM and CDR2 is ANQGSEA in the germline V gene. CDR3 sequence reads: CSVDHGGEAFF. CDR3 DNA sequence: TGCAGCGTTGATCATGGCGGAGAAGCTTTCTTT.

The genes are TRBV28 and TRBJ2-7; 11 bases are a match to TRBD1. This CDR3 has 15 amino acids. Germline V gene sequence: CDR1 MDHEN, CDR2 SYDVKM. V dropped 6 bases and J dropped 0; count of bases not matched to a gene: 4. The CDR3 bases are TGTGCCAGCAGAGCCGGGACAGGGGGCTCCTACGAGCAGTACTTC. It translates to CASRAGTGGSYEQYF.

This chain connects TRBV4-2 to TRBJ2-5; the D gene is possibly TRBD2 (5 bases). The V end lost 6 bases, the J end lost 4 bases, and 12 bases lay between the germline ends. Germline V gene data show CDR1 as LGHNA and CDR2 as YNFKEQ. This CDR3 has 13 amino acids. As DNA, the CDR3 is TGTGCCAGCAGTCCTGGACTGGGAGAGACCCAGTACTTC. Protein product: CASSPGLGETQYF.

This clone was detected once. The V call is TRBV5-1, the J call TRBJ1-1, with D hard to call. The CDR3 extends over 11 amino acids. Germline V CDR1 and CDR2: SGHRS, YFSETQ. The V gene lost 4 bases and the J gene lost 2 bases, with 3 bases spanning the gap. CDR3 coding DNA: TGCGCCAGCAGCCTTAACACTGAAGCTTTCTTT. Amino acids: CASSLNTEAFF.

The J gene is TRBJ2-7, the V gene TRBV3-1 (or the pseudogene TRBV3-2); D perhaps matches TRBD2 (5 bases). V was shortened by 4 bases and J by 2 bases, with 9 bases between the two germline ends. Germline CDR1 and CDR2: LGHDT and YNNKEL (reference sequence). This CDR3 has 13 residues. The CDR3 protein is CASSPGVAYEQYF. CDR3 sequence (DNA): TGTGCCAGCAGCCCCGGGGTAGCCTACGAGCAGTACTTC.

With respect to this clone: Its ends do not fully match the called genes, so a read error is possible. The chain is built from TRBV14 and TRBJ2-1; possible D gene TRBD2, 7 bases. This CDR3 contains 15 residues. Germline CDR1 SGHDN, CDR2 FVKESK. The chain's CDR3 is CASNQGGLSSNEQFF. The DNA for the CDR3 is TGTGCCAGCAACCAAGGGGGACTATCGAGCAATGAGCAGTTCTTC.

The V call is TRBV24-1, the J call TRBJ1-1; tentatively, D is TRBD1 (6 bases). Per the germline V gene, CDR1 is KGHDR and CDR2 is SFDVKD. Trimming cost V 7 bases and J 1 base, with 6 bases left between them. CDR3 length equals 12 residues. CDR3 nucleotides: TGTGCCACCAGGGGACAGAACACTGAAGCTTTCTTT. Residues: CATRGQNTEAFF.

V and J are TRBV19 and TRBJ2-1; 11 positions match TRBD2. The CDR3 is 15 residues long. Germline V gene data show CDR1 as LNHDA and CDR2 as SQIVND (reference sequence). The junction had 9 bases not matched to a gene; V was cut back by 6 bases and J by 8 bases. The CDR3 sequence is CASSDASGGRDEQFF. CDR3 nucleotide sequence: TGTGCCAGTAGCGATGCTAGCGGGGGGCGGGATGAGCAGTTCTTC.

This sequence joins TRBV6-6 and TRBJ1-4; D unresolved. V was pared by 8 bases and J by 6 bases, with 19 bases between. This CDR3 spans 15 amino acids. Germline CDR1 reads MNHNY; CDR2 reads SVGAGI (reference sequence). CDR3 protein: CASRPGFGGDEKLFF. The CDR3, as DNA: TGTGCCAGCCGTCCCGGGTTTGGAGGCGATGAAAAACTGTTTTTT.

The chain couples TRBV18 to TRBJ1-2, with D perhaps matching TRBD1 (5 bases). CDR3 length: 14 residues. V was trimmed by 1 base and J by 7 bases, leaving 13 bases between them. The germline gives CDR1 KGHSH, CDR2 LQKENI. CDR3 region: CASSPLDEGLGYTF. The CDR3 DNA reads TGTGCCAGCTCACCACTGGACGAGGGACTTGGCTACACCTTC.